One sample yielded the 5 T cell receptor beta chains listed below, sequenced in a study of T cell responses to AZD1222 COVID-19 vaccine. The data were produced by immunoSEQ multiplex PCR, yet TCRdb's version contains in-frame clones alone and is incomplete. The data hold about 150,000 clones, with 90% observed a single time. Specimen: peripheral blood, collected on day 0 of AZD1222 vaccination. Source of these receptors: an adult in good health.

Only one count was recorded for this clone. V is TRBV18 and J is TRBJ2-7, with TRBD1 matching over 7 bases. J was trimmed by 2 bases and V by 3 bases; bases with no gene match: 10. The CDR3 extends over 16 amino acids. In germline, CDR1 is KGHSH, CDR2 LQKENI. The CDR3 region is CASSPRQGISAYEQYF. The CDR3 DNA is TGTGCCAGCTCACCGAGACAGGGAATTAGCGCCTACGAGCAGTACTTC.

This clone appeared once. CDR3 nucleotides: TGTGCCAGCAGTTACGAAACAGCAGCGGGGACTGAAGCTTTCTTT. Its translation is CASSYETAAGTEAFF. The chain links TRBV6-5 to TRBJ1-1; the D is unclear. This CDR3 is built from 15 residues. In germline, CDR1 is MNHEY, CDR2 SVGAGI. Deletions cut 2 bases from V and 5 bases from J, with 15 bases between.

This chain links TRBV7-3 with TRBJ2-1; D is ambiguous. Germline V gene lookup returns CDR1 SGHTA and CDR2 FQGTGA. The germline V and J ends were trimmed by 5 bases and 5 bases, with 19 bases remaining between them. The CDR3 covers 16 residues. CDR3 sequence: CASSAYLSPTNNEQFF. The CDR3 DNA follows: TGTGCCAGCAGCGCCTACTTGTCACCCACCAACAATGAGCAGTTCTTC.

The chain uses TRBV19 and TRBJ2-5; tentative D call: TRBD2 (5 bases). Germline-derived CDR1 and CDR2 are LNHDA and SQIVND (reference sequence). Trimming took 5 bases from V and 7 from J, leaving 17 bases between them. The CDR3 extends over 14 amino acids. This CDR3 is CASSFSGPSGTQYF. The DNA for the CDR3 is TGTGCCAGTAGTTTCTCCGGGCCGAGCGGGACCCAGTACTTC.

In its sample, this clone was seen once. The genes are TRBV28 and TRBJ1-2; D gene ambiguous. V lost 7 bases and J 4 bases, leaving 7 bases between the germline ends. The CDR3 runs 11 residues. Germline V gene lookup returns CDR1 MDHEN and CDR2 SYDVKM. The DNA of the CDR3 is TGTGCCAGCAAAACCCGCTATGGCTACACCTTC. Translated: CASKTRYGYTF.